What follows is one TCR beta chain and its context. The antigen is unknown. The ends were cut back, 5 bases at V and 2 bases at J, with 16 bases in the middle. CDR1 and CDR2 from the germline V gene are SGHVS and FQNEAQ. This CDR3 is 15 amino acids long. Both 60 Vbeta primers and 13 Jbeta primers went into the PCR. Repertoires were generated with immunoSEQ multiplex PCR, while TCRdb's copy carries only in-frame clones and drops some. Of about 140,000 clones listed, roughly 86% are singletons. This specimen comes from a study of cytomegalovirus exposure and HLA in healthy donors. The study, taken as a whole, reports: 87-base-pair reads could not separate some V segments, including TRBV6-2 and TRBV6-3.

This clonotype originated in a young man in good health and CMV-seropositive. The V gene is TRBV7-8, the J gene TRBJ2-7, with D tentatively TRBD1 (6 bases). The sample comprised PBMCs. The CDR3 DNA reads TGTGCCAGCAGCCCCGGGCGAAGGGACACCTACGAGCAGTACTTC. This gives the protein CASSPGRRDTYEQYF.